A single sample is the source of the 19 T cell receptor beta chains below, sequenced in a study of T cells in Graves' hyperthyroidism and ophthalmopathy. Amplified TCR beta CDR3 regions came from RNA transcripts. The HTBI primer set drove a first-round RT-PCR of the TCR CDR3. MiXCR, run by TCRdb on the multiplex PCR reads, gives a single entry per CDR3 protein. The sample lists fewer than 550,000 distinct CDR3 sequences; more than 15% were seen once. The sample comprised blood. Receptors were obtained from a woman aged 18-29 years with Graves' hyperthyroidism.

This clonotype was seen repeatedly, ten times or more. CDR3 in DNA: TGTGCCAGCAGCCGTACCGGGCGCGGGGCGAACACCGGGGAGCTGTTTTTT. It codes for CASSRTGRGANTGELFF. The chain is built from TRBV6-1 and TRBJ2-2; TRBD2 might be the D (6 bases). The CDR3 is made up of 17 amino acids. CDR1 is MNHNS, CDR2 SASEGT, per germline. Trimming took off 6 bases at V and 0 bases at J, with 17 bases between the two ends.

The V call is TRBV2, the J call TRBJ1-2, with 12 positions matching TRBD1. Per the germline V gene, CDR1 is SNHLY and CDR2 is FYNNEI. The ends lost 2 bases at V and 9 bases at J; junction bases unmatched: 10. The CDR3 is 16 residues long. The CDR3 DNA sequence: TGTGCCAGCAGTGAAAGCAGGGACAGGGGGCGACGGAGCTACACCTTC. Protein: CASSESRDRGRRSYTF.

This clonotype was recorded at least ten times. This chain joins TRBV2 and TRBJ1-2; D is undetermined. CDR1 is SNHLY, CDR2 FYNNEI, per germline. The CDR3 has 11 residues. Trimming shortened V by 5 bases and J by 5 bases, and 6 bases separated the two germline ends. The CDR3 DNA follows: TGTGCCAGCAGTTGGCTATATGGCTACACCTTC. Translating gives CASSWLYGYTF. The full variable domain, in which reference TRBV2 and TRBJ1-2 provide the parts outside the CDR3, is EPEVTQTPSHQVTQMGQEVILRCVPISNHLYFYWYRQILGQKVEFLVSFYNNEISEKSEIFDDQFSVERPDGSNFTLKIRSTKLEDSAMYFCASSWLYGYTFGSGTRLTVV.

This clonotype was detected ten times or more. This chain connects TRBV11-2 to TRBJ2-3; TRBD2 aligns across 14 bases. Germline assignment: CDR1 SGHAT and CDR2 FQNNGV. J gave up 2 bases and V 6 bases, and 7 bases lay outside the gene matches. The CDR3 contains 17 residues. The CDR3 coding sequence is TGTGCCAGCAGTTTGGGACTAGCGGGGGCCAACACAGATACGCAGTATTTT. Translated: CASSLGLAGANTDTQYF. Full variable domain (remainder filled in from reference TRBV11-2 and TRBJ2-3): EAGVAQSPRYKIIEKRQSVAFWCNPISGHATLYWYQQILGQGPKLLIQFQNNGVVDDSQLPKDRFSAERLKGVDSTLKIQPAKLEDSAVYLCASSLGLAGANTDTQYFGPGTRLTVL.

This clonotype came up many times. The V gene is TRBV20-1, the J gene TRBJ2-7, with 11 bases lining up with TRBD1. In germline, CDR1 is DFQATT, CDR2 SNEGSKA (reference sequence). The CDR3 consists of 14 residues. Trimming at V came to 5 bases and at J to 7 bases, leaving 10 bases not matched to a gene. This chain's CDR3 is CSAPDRTGGREQYF. The CDR3 DNA is TGCAGTGCTCCCGACCGGACAGGGGGCCGGGAGCAGTACTTC.

This chain uses TRBV7-9 with TRBJ1-2; 7 nucleotides match TRBD1. J lost 4 bases, V lost 2 bases, and 13 bases had no gene match. CDR1 is SEHNR, CDR2 FQNEAQ, per germline (reference sequence). The length of the CDR3 is 17 residues. The CDR3 bases are TGTGCCAGCAGCTTATTTCCCCGGGACAGCTCCTCCTATGGCTACACCTTC. Its translation: CASSLFPRDSSSYGYTF.

Many counts were recorded for this clonotype. The chain couples TRBV2 to TRBJ2-3; possibly TRBD2 for D (6 bases). CDR1 and CDR2 from the germline V gene are SNHLY and FYNNEI. The CDR3 covers 14 residues. The V and J ends lost 6 bases and 0 bases respectively, with 10 bases between them. The CDR3 reads CASRIAASTDTQYF. Here the CDR3 DNA reads TGTGCCAGCAGAATAGCGGCAAGCACAGATACGCAGTATTTT.

Concerning this clonotype: A read error may be the cause here, since a much bigger clone is one base away. The genes are TRBV6-1 and TRBJ1-1; 7 bases match TRBD1. This CDR3 has 13 amino acids. Germline V lookup: CDR1 MNHNS, CDR2 SASEGT. After removal of 10 bases from V and 1 base from J, the junction contained 6 bases not matched to a gene. CDR3 residues: CATPGTENTEAFF. CDR3 in DNA: TGTGCCACCCCCGGGACAGAGAACACTGAAGCTTTCTTT.

In its sample, this clonotype was seen many times. The V gene is TRBV10-3, the J gene TRBJ2-1; the D gene is possibly TRBD1 (5 bases). There are 14 residues in the CDR3. The ends were cut back, 2 bases at V and 8 bases at J, with 13 bases in the middle. Germline V gene data show CDR1 as ENHRY and CDR2 as SYGVKD. The CDR3 DNA reads TGTGCCATCAGTGAGGGGCGTCAGGGCGATGAGCAGTTCTTC. Translation gives CAISEGRQGDEQFF.

This clonotype was found a few times. The chain employs TRBV20-1 and TRBJ2-7; D possibly uses TRBD1 or TRBD2 (5 bases each). The CDR3 is 14 residues long. Per germline, CDR1 DFQATT and CDR2 SNEGSKA (reference sequence). V lost 0 bases, J lost 3 bases, and 12 bases lay in between. CDR3 nucleotides: TGCAGTGCTAGAGATCCGGGGACGGGCTACGAGCAGTACTTC. This gives the protein CSARDPGTGYEQYF.

This clonotype was counted between two and nine times. The chain recombines TRBV12-3 or TRBV12-4 with TRBJ1-5; D gene uncertain. The ends were cut back, 2 bases at V and 7 bases at J, with 12 bases in the middle. This CDR3 has 14 amino acids. For the CDR3, the DNA is TGTGCCAGCAGTTTATCCGTGGTGTCCCAGCCCCAGCATTTT. Translation: CASSLSVVSQPQHF.

The table lists this clonotype with many counts. This sequence joins TRBV12-3 or TRBV12-4 and TRBJ2-5; no clear D. Trimming removed 4 bases from V and 4 bases from J, with 7 bases in between. This CDR3 comprises 12 residues. This chain's CDR3 is CASSWTGETQYF. CDR3 DNA: TGTGCCAGCAGTTGGACGGGAGAGACCCAGTACTTC.

This clonotype was counted many times. The V call is TRBV20-1, the J call TRBJ2-7; D remains ambiguous. V was shortened by 1 base and J by 0 bases, with 7 bases between the two germline ends. Germline CDR1 and CDR2: DFQATT and SNEGSKA (reference sequence). The CDR3 has 13 residues. CDR3 coding DNA: TGCAGTGCTAGAGTCCTGGACTCCTACGAGCAGTACTTC. Protein: CSARVLDSYEQYF.

The chain's CDR3 is CASSYLGEKLFF. In nucleotides, the CDR3 is TGTGCCAGCAGCTACCTGGGGGAAAAACTGTTTTTT. The J gene is TRBJ1-4, the V gene TRBV7-8; no clear D. Germline values: CDR1 SGHVS, CDR2 FQNEAQ. The CDR3 covers 12 residues. Trimming cost V 4 bases and J 8 bases, with 8 bases left between them.

This clonotype was detected a few times. The V call is TRBV5-8, the J call TRBJ2-1; 7 bases align to TRBD2. The CDR3 extends over 14 amino acids. With 1 base clipped from V and 9 bases from J, the junction kept 7 bases outside the gene matches. The germline V gene has CDR1 SGHTS and CDR2 YDEGEE. CDR3 DNA sequence: TGTGCCAGCAGCTTGTTTTATTCGGGGGGTGAGCAGTTCTTC. This encodes CASSLFYSGGEQFF.

In this sample, this clonotype turned up many times. V gene TRBV20-1 combines with J gene TRBJ1-1; weak D call: TRBD1 (5 bases). CDR1 and CDR2 from the germline V gene are DFQATT and SNEGSKA (reference sequence). V lost 5 bases to trimming and J lost 2 bases, with 18 bases between them. CDR3 length equals 15 residues. The CDR3 coding sequence is TGCAGTGCTGGGAATGTCCCGGGGCGAAACACTGAAGCTTTCTTT. Residues: CSAGNVPGRNTEAFF.

This clonotype was recorded only once. This rearrangement joins TRBV2 to TRBJ2-5; D may be TRBD1 (6 bases). CDR1 is SNHLY and CDR2 is FYNNEI in the germline V gene. The CDR3 is 13 residues long. Trimming removed 7 bases at V and 4 bases at J, with 13 bases between. CDR3 nucleotide sequence: TGTGCCAGCACCCAAGGGGGTCCAGAGACCCAGTACTTC. Translating it yields CASTQGGPETQYF.

This sequence joins TRBV27 and TRBJ2-3; the D is unclear. Germline CDR1 MNHEY, CDR2 SMNVEV (reference sequence). With 6 bases removed from V and 1 base from J, the gap between germline ends came to 14 bases. There are 15 residues in the CDR3. For the CDR3, the DNA is TGTGCCAGCAGCATCGACCAAACCCGCACAGATACGCAGTATTTT. As protein: CASSIDQTRTDTQYF.

The CDR3: CASSVGGRTQNIQYF. The DNA of the CDR3 is TGTGCCAGCAGCGTAGGCGGGAGAACTCAAAACATTCAGTACTTC. The chain carries TRBV9 and TRBJ2-4; 7 bases line up with TRBD2. CDR3 length: 15 amino acids. Germline-derived CDR1 and CDR2 are SGDLS and YYNGEE. Germline trimming cut 0 bases from V and 5 bases from J; bases unmatched to any gene: 5.